This TCR beta chain was recorded in a study of T-cell reconstitution after alpha-beta-depleted transplantation in children. Overall study results and limits: T-cell numbers and diversity one year post-transplant derived largely from freshly generated T cells. At around two months after transplant, the alpha-beta T cells were reportedly derived from several hundred expanded clones that came from non-depleted graft cells. TCRbeta diversity was high at day 60 in some patients (a result of surviving recipient T cells and thymic progenitors).

For this clonotype: Its antigen is still unknown.

The CDR3 is made up of 15 amino acids. Trimming left V 4 bases short and J 0 bases short, with 10 bases between. Germline CDR1 reads MDHEN; CDR2 reads SYDVKM. The authors prepared the TCRbeta library with unique molecular identifiers. One entry per CDR3 protein, called by TCRdb with MiXCR from the PCR reads. The profile shows under 35,000 distinct CDR3 sequences, 15% to 20% of them singletons. This chain connects TRBV28 to TRBJ1-3; D possibly corresponds to TRBD1 (5 bases). The material was PBMCs, mostly from graft donor cells, obtained 60 days after TCRalphabeta/CD19-depleted stem cell transplant. The sequence was obtained from a male patient between 2 and 15 years old who had a stem cell transplant for acute lymphoblastic leukemia, so the T cells may come from the graft donor. The CDR3 is CASSSTALSGNTIYF. CDR3 bases: TGTGCCAGCAGTTCGACAGCGCTCTCTGGAAACACCATATATTTT.